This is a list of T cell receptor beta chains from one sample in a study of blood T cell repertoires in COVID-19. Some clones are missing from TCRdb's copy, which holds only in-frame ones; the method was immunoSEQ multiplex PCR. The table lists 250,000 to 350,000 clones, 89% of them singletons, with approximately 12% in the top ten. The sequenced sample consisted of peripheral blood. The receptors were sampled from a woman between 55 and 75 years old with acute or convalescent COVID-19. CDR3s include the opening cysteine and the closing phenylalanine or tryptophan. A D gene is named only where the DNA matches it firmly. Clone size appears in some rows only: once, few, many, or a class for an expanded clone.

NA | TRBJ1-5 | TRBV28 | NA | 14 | CASTRGGSGQPQHF | TGTGCCAGCACCCGCGGGGGGAGCGGGCAGCCCCAGCATTTT
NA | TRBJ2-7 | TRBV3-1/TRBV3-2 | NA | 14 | CASSQAGAAYEQYF | TGTGCCAGCAGCCAAGCAGGGGCCGCCTACGAGCAGTACTTC
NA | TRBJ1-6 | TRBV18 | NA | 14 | CASSPGRGNSPLHF | TGTGCCAGCTCACCAGGCAGGGGCAATTCACCCCTCCACTTT
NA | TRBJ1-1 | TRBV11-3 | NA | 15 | CASSLRQGSTTEAFF | TGTGCCAGCAGCTTACGCCAGGGCTCTACCACTGAAGCTTTCTTT
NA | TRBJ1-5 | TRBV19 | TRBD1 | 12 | CASSDRGQPQHF | TGTGCCAGTAGCGACAGGGGGCAGCCCCAGCATTTT
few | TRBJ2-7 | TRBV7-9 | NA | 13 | CASSSPTGSEQYF | TGTGCCAGCAGCTCGCCGACAGGTAGCGAGCAGTACTTC
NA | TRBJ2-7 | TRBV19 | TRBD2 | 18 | CASSKSGTSGSSTYEQYF | TGTGCCAGTAGTAAATCCGGGACTAGCGGGAGTTCTACCTACGAGCAGTACTTC
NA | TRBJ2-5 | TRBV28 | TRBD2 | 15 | CASSLRLAGMETQYF | TGTGCCAGCAGTTTAAGGCTAGCGGGGATGGAGACCCAGTACTTC
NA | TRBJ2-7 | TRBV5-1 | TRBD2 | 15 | CASSLRLGGSYEQYF | TGCGCCAGCAGCTTGAGGCTCGGCGGGAGCTACGAGCAGTACTTC
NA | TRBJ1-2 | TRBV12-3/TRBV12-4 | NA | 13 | CASSLRANYGYTF | TGTGCCAGCAGTTTACGAGCTAACTATGGCTACACCTTC
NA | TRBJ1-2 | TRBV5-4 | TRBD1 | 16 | CASSSGQERSNYGYTF | TGTGCCAGCAGCTCGGGACAGGAAAGATCTAACTATGGCTACACCTTC
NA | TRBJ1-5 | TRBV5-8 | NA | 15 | CASSFGSFPNQPQHF | TGTGCCAGCAGCTTCGGGTCCTTCCCAAATCAGCCCCAGCATTTT
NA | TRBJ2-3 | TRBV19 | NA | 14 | CASSKAGSTDTQYF | TGTGCCAGTAGTAAGGCAGGTAGCACAGATACGCAGTATTTT
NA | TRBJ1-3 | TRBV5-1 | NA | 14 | CASSLTTSGNTIYF | TGCGCCAGCAGCTTGACAACCTCTGGAAACACCATATATTTT
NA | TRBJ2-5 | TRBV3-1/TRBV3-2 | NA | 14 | CASSASGVRETQYF | TGTGCCAGCAGCGCATCAGGGGTGAGGGAGACCCAGTACTTC
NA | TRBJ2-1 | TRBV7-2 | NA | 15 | CASSLARGYSNEQFF | TGTGCCAGCAGCTTAGCGCGCGGATATAGCAATGAGCAGTTCTTC
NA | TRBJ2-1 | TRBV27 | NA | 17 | CASSPPGHWSSYNEQFF | TGTGCCAGCAGTCCACCGGGACACTGGAGCTCCTACAATGAGCAGTTCTTC
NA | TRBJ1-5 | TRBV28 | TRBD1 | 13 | CASRGQGGQPQHF | TGTGCCAGCAGAGGACAGGGTGGTCAGCCCCAGCATTTT
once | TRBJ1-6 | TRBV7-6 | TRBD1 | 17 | CASSLKVQGQGNSPLHF | TGTGCCAGCAGCTTAAAGGTACAAGGACAGGGTAATTCACCCCTCCACTTT
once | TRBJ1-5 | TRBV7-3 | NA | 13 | CASSLTRDQPQHF | TGTGCCAGCAGCTTAACCCGGGATCAGCCCCAGCATTTT
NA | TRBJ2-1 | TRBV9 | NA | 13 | CASSVGLVEEQFF | TGTGCCAGCAGCGTAGGACTAGTCGAGGAGCAGTTCTTC
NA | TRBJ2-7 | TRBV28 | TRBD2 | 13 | CASRGGSRNEQYF | TGTGCCAGCCGGGGGGGGAGTCGCAACGAGCAGTACTTC
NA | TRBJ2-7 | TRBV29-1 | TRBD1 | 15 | CSVDLDRGTFYEQYF | TGCAGCGTTGATCTTGACAGGGGGACCTTCTACGAGCAGTACTTC
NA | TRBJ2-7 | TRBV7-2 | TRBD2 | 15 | CASSPDKGRVYEQYF | TGTGCCAGCAGCCCGGACAAGGGGAGGGTCTACGAGCAGTACTTC
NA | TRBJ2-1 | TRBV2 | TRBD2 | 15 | CASSAWTSGSNEQFF | TGTGCCAGCAGTGCATGGACTAGCGGGAGCAATGAGCAGTTCTTC
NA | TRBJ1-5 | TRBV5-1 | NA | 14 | CASSLGGGDQPQHF | TGCGCCAGCAGCTTAGGAGGCGGGGATCAGCCCCAGCATTTT
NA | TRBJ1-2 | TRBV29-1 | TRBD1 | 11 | CSVGQGDGYTF | TGCAGCGTTGGACAGGGGGATGGCTACACCTTC
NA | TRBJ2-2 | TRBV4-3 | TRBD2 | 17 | CASSQGLAGVESGELFF | TGCGCCAGCAGCCAGGGACTAGCGGGAGTTGAGTCCGGGGAGCTGTTTTTT
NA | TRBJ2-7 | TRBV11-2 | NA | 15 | CASSLGAGLPYEQYF | TGTGCCAGCAGCTTAGGGGCGGGGCTGCCCTACGAGCAGTACTTC
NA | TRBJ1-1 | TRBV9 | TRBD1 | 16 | CASSPLDRVSGTEAFF | TGTGCCAGCAGCCCTCTTGACAGGGTTTCGGGCACTGAAGCTTTCTTT
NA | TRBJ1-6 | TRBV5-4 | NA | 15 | CASSSGRGYNSPLHF | TGTGCCAGCAGCTCAGGAAGGGGTTATAATTCACCCCTCCACTTT
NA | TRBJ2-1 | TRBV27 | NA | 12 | CASSLLGGGPFF | TGTGCCAGCAGTTTGTTAGGGGGAGGGCCATTCTTC
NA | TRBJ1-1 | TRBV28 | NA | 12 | CASSLGQTEAFF | TGTGCCAGCAGCCTCGGACAGACTGAAGCTTTCTTT
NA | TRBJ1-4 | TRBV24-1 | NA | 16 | CATSENQGKFNEKLFF | TGTGCCACCAGTGAAAATCAGGGAAAGTTTAATGAAAAACTGTTTTTT
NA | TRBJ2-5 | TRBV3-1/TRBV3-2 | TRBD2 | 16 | CASRRGLAGGRETQYF | TGTGCCAGCAGACGCGGACTAGCGGGGGGTAGGGAGACCCAGTACTTC
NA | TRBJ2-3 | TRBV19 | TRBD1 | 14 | CASQQGAGADTQYF | TGTGCCAGTCAGCAGGGGGCTGGCGCAGATACGCAGTATTTT
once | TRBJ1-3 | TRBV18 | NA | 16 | CASSLLQRNSGNTIYF | TGTGCCAGCTCACTCTTACAAAGAAACTCTGGAAACACCATATATTTT
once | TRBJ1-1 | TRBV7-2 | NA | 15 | CASSGRDTRDTEAFF | TGTGCCAGCAGCGGACGGGACACAAGGGACACTGAAGCTTTCTTT
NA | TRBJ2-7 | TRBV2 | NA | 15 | CASRSWGGHGYEQYF | TGTGCCAGCAGGTCTTGGGGGGGCCACGGCTACGAGCAGTACTTC
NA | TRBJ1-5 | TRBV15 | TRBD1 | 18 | CATSRDGGQGIMNQPQHF | TGTGCCACCAGCAGAGATGGAGGACAGGGAATCATGAATCAGCCCCAGCATTTT